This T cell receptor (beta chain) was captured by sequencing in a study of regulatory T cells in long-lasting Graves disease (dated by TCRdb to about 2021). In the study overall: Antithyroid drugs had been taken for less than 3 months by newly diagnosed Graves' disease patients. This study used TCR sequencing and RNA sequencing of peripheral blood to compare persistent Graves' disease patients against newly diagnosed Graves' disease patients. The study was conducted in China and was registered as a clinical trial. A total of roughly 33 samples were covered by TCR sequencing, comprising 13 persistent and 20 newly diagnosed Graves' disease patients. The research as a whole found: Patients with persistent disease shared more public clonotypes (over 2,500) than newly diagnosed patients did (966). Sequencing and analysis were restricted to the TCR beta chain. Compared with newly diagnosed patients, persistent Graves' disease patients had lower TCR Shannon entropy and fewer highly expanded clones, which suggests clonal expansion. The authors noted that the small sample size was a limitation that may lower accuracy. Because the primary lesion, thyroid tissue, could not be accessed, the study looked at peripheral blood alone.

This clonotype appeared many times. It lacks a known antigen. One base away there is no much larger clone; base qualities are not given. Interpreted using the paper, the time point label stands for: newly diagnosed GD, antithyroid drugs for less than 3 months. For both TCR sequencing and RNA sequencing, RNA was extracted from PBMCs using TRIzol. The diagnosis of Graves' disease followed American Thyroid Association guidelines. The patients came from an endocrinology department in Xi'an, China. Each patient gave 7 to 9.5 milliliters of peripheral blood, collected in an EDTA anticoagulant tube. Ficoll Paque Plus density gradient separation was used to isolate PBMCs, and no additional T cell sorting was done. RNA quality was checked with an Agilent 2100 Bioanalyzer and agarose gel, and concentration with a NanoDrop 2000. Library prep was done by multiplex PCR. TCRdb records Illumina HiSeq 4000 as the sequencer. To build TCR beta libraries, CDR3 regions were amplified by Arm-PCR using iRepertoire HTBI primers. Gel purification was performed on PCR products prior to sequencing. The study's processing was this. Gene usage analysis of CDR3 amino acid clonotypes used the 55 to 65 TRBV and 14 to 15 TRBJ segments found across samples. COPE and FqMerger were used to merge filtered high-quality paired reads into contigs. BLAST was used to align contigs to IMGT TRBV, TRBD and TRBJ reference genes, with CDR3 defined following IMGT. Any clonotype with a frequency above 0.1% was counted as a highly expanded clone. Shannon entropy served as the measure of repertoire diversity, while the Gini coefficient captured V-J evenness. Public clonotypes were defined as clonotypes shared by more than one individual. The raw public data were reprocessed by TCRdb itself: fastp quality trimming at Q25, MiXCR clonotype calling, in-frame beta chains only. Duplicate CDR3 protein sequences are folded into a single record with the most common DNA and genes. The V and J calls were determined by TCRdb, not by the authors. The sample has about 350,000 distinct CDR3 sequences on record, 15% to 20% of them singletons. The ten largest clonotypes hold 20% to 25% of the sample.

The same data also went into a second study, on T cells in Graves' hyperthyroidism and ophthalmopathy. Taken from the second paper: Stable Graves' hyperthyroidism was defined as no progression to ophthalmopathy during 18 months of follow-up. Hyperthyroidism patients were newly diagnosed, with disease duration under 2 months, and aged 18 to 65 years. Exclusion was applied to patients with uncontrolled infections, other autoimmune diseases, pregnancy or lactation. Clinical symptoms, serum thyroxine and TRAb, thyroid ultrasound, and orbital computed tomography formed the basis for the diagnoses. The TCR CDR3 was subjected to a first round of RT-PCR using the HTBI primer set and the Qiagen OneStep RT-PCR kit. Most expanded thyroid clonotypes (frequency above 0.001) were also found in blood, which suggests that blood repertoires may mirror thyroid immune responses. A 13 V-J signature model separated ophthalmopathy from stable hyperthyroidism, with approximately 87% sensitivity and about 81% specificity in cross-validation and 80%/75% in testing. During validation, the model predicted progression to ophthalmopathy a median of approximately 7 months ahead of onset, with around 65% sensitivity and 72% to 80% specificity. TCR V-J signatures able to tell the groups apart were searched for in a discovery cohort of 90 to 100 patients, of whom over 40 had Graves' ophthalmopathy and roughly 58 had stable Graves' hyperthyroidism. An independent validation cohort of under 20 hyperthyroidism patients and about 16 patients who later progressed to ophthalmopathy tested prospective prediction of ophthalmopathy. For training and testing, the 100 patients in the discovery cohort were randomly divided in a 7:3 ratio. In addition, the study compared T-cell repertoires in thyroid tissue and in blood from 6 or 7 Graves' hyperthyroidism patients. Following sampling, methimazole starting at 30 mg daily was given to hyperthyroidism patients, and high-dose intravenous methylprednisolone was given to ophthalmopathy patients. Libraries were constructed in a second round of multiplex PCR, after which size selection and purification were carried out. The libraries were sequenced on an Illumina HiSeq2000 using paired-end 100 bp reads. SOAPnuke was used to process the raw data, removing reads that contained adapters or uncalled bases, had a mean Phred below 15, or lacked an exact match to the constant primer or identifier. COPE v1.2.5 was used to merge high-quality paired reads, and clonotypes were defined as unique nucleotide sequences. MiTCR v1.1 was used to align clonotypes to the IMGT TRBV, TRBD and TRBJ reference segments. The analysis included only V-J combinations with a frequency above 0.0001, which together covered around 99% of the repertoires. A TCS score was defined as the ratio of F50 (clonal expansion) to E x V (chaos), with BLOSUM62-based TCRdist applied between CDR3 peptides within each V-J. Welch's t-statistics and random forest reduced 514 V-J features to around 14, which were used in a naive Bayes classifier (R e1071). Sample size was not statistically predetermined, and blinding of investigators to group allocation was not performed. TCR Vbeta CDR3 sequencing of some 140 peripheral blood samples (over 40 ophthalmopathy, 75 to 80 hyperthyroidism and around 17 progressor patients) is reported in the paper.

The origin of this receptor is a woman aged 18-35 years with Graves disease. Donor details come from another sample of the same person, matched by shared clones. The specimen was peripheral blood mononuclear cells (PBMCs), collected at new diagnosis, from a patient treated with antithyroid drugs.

In nucleotides, the sequence is TGTGCCAGCAGTTTTGAGGGCGGCAATCAGCCCCAGCATTTT. This codes for CASSFEGGNQPQHF. The sequence is built from TRBV27 and TRBJ1-5; the D gene assignment is ambiguous. The V end loses 3 bases and the J end loses 2 bases, and a stretch of 8 bases separates them. From a lookup of the germline V gene (reference sequence), CDR1 and CDR2 are MNHEY and SMNVEV. Measured from the cysteine to the phenylalanine, the CDR3 is 14 residues long. The DNA shown is the 42-base CDR3, in frame from base 1.